The 4 T cell receptor beta chains given below trace back to one sample, sequenced in a study of tumor-infiltrating lymphocytes in primary liver carcinoma. Total RNA and DNA came together from about 19-30 mg of bulk tissue without cell sorting. TCR beta cDNA was prepared out of roughly 0.45 ug total RNA by means of a constant-region primer. Modified slightly, ARM-PCR produced TCR beta libraries over three nested multiplex PCR rounds. TRBV1-TRBV30 forward primers paired with a C-beta reverse primer drove the first two PCR rounds, approximately 11 cycles each. Via MiXCR, TCRdb re-called the multiplex PCR reads, giving one row per CDR3 protein. Among 100,000 or so distinct CDR3 sequences listed, around 80% were seen once. Sequenced sample: liver tumor tissue from sampling region 3. As for subset: tumor region T3, left-lateral pole. These receptors all stem from a man aged 35-49 years with primary liver carcinoma and hepatitis B virus infection.

With respect to this clonotype: The CDR3 ends on some other residue instead of the conserved phenylalanine or tryptophan, so this is likely a read error. V is TRBV11-2 and J is TRBJ2-7, with D perhaps matching TRBD1 (5 bases). CDR3 length equals 14 residues. In germline, CDR1 is SGHAT, CDR2 FQNNGV. The CDR3 nucleotides read TGTACCAGCATCTCTAACAGGAACTCCTACGAGCAGTACCTC. Its translation: CTSISNRNSYEQYL.

This clonotype has just one count. One end of the junction does not line up with germline, which may come from a read error. The chain links TRBV11-2 to TRBJ2-4; no firm D call. The CDR3 sequence is 15 residues long. CDR1 SGHAT and CDR2 FQNNGV come from the germline V gene. CDR3 sequence: CASTTCAVAKIIQYF. The CDR3 nucleotides are TGTGCCAGCACCACTTGCGCGGTAGCCAAAATCATTCAGTACTTC.

With regard to this clonotype: One end of the junction is discordant with germline, which a read error may explain. The rearrangement uses TRBV4-1 and TRBJ2-7; 15 bases are shared with TRBD2. Per germline, CDR1 MGHRA and CDR2 YSYEKL. The CDR3 is 24 amino acids. CDR3 bases: TGCGCCAGCAGCCGAATAGAGGGGCAGGGTCACCCGACCGGGACTAGCGGGAGGATGTACGAACAGTACTTC. Translating it yields CASSRIEGQGHPTGTSGRMYEQYF.

Ten or more counts support this clonotype. The V call is TRBV30, the J call TRBJ1-1, with no clear D. The germline V gene has CDR1 GTSNPN and CDR2 SVGIG (reference sequence). The CDR3 covers 11 residues. V was trimmed by 5 bases and J by 11 bases, leaving 15 bases between them. The CDR3 sequence: CAWGIGPGAFF. The CDR3 bases are TGTGCCTGGGGTATTGGGCCCGGGGCTTTCTTT.